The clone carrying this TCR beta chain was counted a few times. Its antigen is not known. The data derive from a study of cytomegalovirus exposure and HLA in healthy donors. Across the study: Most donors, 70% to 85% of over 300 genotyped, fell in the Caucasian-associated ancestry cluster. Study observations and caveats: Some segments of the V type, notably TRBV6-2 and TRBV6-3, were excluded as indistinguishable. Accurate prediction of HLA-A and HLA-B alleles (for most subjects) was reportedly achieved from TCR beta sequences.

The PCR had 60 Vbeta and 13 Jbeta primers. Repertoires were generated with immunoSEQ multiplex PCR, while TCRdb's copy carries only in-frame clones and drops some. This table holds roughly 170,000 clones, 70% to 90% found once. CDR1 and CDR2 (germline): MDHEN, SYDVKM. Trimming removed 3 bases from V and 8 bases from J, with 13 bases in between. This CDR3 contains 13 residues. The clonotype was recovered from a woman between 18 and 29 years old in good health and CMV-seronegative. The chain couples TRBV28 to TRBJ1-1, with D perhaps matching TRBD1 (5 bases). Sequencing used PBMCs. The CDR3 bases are TGTGCCAGCAGTTTTCCCTCCCAGGGAGAAGCTTTCTTT. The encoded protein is CASSFPSQGEAFF.